Given below is one TCR beta chain in context. This sample is part of a study of cytomegalovirus exposure and HLA in healthy donors. The trim removed 2 bases at V and 4 bases at J, leaving 4 bases unmatched. Germline CDR1 is SGHVS and CDR2 is FQNEAQ. The CDR3 length is 15 residues. PCR was performed using 60 Vbeta and 13 Jbeta primers. Some clones are missing from TCRdb's copy, which holds only in-frame ones; the method was immunoSEQ multiplex PCR. The sample lists more than 85,000 clones, 60% to 80% occurring once. Sequencing was done on a sample of PBMCs. The chain links TRBV7-8 to TRBJ1-2; 10 nucleotides agree with TRBD1. This TCR derives from a female donor in good health and CMV-seronegative. The CDR3 region is CASSLTDRGSYGYTF. The CDR3 DNA reads TGTGCCAGCAGCTTAACGGACAGGGGGAGCTATGGCTACACCTTC.